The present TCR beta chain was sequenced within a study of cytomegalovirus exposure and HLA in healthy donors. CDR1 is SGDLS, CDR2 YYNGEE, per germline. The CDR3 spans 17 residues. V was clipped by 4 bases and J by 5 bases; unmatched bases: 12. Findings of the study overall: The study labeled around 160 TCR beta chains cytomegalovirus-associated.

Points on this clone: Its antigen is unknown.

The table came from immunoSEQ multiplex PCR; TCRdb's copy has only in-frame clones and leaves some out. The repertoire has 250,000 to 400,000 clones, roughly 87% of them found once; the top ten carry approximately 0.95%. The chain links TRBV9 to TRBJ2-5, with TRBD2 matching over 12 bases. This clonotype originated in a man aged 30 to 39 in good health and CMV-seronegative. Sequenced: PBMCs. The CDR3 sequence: CASSRDPLAGGRETQYF. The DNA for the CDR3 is TGTGCCAGCAGCCGCGACCCGCTAGCGGGGGGGCGGGAGACCCAGTACTTC.